This passage covers 9 T cell receptor beta chains from one sample sequenced in a study of shared clonotypes between healthy human individuals. Terminally differentiated effector memory CD45RA+ cells were excluded from the naive CD8 cells, which were CD45RO-negative and positively selected for CCR7. TCRdb's copy holds only in-frame clones and misses some; the assay was immunoSEQ multiplex PCR. The sample shows 600,000 or so clones, 85% to 95% of them seen only once. The source material was naive CD8+ T cells sorted from blood. These TCRs come from a young woman in good health.

V usage is TRBV19 and J usage is TRBJ2-7; 9 bases fit TRBD1. The CDR3 is 15 residues long. Germline-derived CDR1 and CDR2 are LNHDA and SQIVND (reference sequence). V shed 5 bases, J shed 6 bases, and the junction held 11 bases outside the gene matches. The CDR3 protein is CASSFRDRVLTEQYF. The CDR3 region has the DNA TGTGCCAGTAGTTTCCGGGACAGGGTCCTGACCGAGCAGTACTTC.

This chain uses TRBV30 with TRBJ2-1, with D possibly TRBD2 on 6 matching bases. CDR3 size: 12 residues. Germline V gives CDR1 GTSNPN, CDR2 SVGIG (reference sequence). V was shortened by 5 bases and J by 4 bases, with 9 bases between the two germline ends. This CDR3 is CAWGTSYNEQFF. CDR3 bases: TGTGCCTGGGGGACTTCATACAATGAGCAGTTCTTC.

The V call is TRBV19, the J call TRBJ2-7; the match to TRBD2 covers 10 bases. There are 15 residues in the CDR3. Unmatched junction bases numbered 3, after V lost 2 bases and J lost 2 bases. Per the germline V gene, CDR1 is LNHDA and CDR2 is SQIVND (reference sequence). The CDR3 DNA is TGTGCCAGTAGTATACTAGCGGGAGAGACCTACGAGCAGTACTTC. Its protein is CASSILAGETYEQYF.

The chain recombines TRBV28 with TRBJ2-3; TRBD2 matches at 9 bases. The trim removed 3 bases at V and 4 bases at J, leaving 14 bases unmatched. This CDR3 has 18 residues. Germline CDR1 is MDHEN and CDR2 is SYDVKM. The DNA for the CDR3 is TGTGCCAGCAGTTTTGTAAAGCAGCGGGAGGTAGTGGCAGATACGCAGTATTTT. It specifies CASSFVKQREVVADTQYF.

The chain employs TRBV7-6 and TRBJ2-2; no reliable D call. The CDR3 extends over 17 amino acids. The germline V gene encodes CDR1 SGHVS and CDR2 FNYEAQ. Trimming shortened V by 2 bases and J by 0 bases, and 13 bases separated the two germline ends. Written as DNA, the CDR3 is TGTGCCAGCAGCTTATACTCAGGCACCGCGAACACCGGGGAGCTGTTTTTT. It encodes CASSLYSGTANTGELFF.

This chain links TRBV5-1 with TRBJ2-1, with D possibly TRBD1 on 6 matching bases. Trimming pared 4 bases from V and 4 bases from J, leaving 12 bases between. The CDR3 loop spans 14 amino acids. CDR1 is SGHRS and CDR2 is YFSETQ in the germline V gene. The CDR3, as DNA: TGCGCCAGCAGCGAACAGGGCTCTTACAATGAGCAGTTCTTC. It codes for CASSEQGSYNEQFF.

This sequence joins TRBV27 and TRBJ2-7, with 8 bases identical to TRBD2. J was trimmed by 3 bases and V by 8 bases; bases with no gene match: 9. This CDR3 is 14 amino acids long. Germline V CDR1 and CDR2: MNHEY, SMNVEV (reference sequence). This CDR3 is CASRLAGTLYEQYF. DNA for the CDR3: TGTGCCAGCCGTCTAGCGGGTACGCTCTACGAGCAGTACTTC.

As concerns this clone: The same CDR3 also results from other DNA sequences found in this sample. The chain carries TRBV7-6 and TRBJ2-5; no clear D gene. The germline V gene has CDR1 SGHVS and CDR2 FNYEAQ. This CDR3 has 13 residues. V was clipped by 2 bases and J by 4 bases, with 8 bases between them. CDR3 sequence: CASSLRLRETQYF. CDR3 in DNA: TGTGCCAGCAGCTTAAGGTTGCGAGAGACCCAGTACTTC.

The J gene is TRBJ2-2, the V gene TRBV5-4; 9 bases fit TRBD1. Germline CDR1 SGHNT, CDR2 YYREEE (reference sequence). The CDR3 is 16 amino acids. The trim removed 3 bases at V and 4 bases at J, leaving 7 bases unmatched. This CDR3 is CASSSSGTGFTGELFF. In nucleotides, the CDR3 is TGTGCCAGCAGCTCTTCCGGGACAGGGTTCACCGGGGAGCTGTTTTTT.